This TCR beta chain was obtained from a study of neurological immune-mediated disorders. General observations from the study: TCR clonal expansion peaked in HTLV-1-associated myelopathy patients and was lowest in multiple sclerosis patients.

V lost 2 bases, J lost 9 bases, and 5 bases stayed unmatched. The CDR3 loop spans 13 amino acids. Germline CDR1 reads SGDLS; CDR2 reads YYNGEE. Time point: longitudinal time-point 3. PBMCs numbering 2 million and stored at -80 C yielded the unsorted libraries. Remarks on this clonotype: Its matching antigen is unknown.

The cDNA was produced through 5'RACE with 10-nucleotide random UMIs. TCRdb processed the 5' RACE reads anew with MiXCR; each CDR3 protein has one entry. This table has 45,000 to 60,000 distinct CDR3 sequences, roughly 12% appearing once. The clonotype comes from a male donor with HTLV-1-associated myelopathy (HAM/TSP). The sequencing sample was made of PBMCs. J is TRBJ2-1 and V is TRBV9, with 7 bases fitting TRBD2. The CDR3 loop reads CASSVPPSGEQFF. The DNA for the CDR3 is TGTGCCAGCAGCGTCCCCCCTAGCGGTGAGCAGTTCTTC. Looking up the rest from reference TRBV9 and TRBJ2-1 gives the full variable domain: DSGVTQTPKHLITATGQRVTLRCSPRSGDLSVYWYQQSLDQGLQFLIQYYNGEERAKGNILERFSAQQFPDLHSELNLSSLELGDSALYFCASSVPPSGEQFFGPGTRLTVL.